The 4 T cell receptor beta chains listed next were all sequenced from one sample in a study of T cell responses to AZD1222 COVID-19 vaccine. Profiled with immunoSEQ multiplex PCR; TCRdb holds only in-frame clones, not every one. The sample includes some 64,000 clones, 76% of them seen just once. This sample comprised peripheral blood, obtained on day 0 of AZD1222 vaccination. The receptors derive from an adult in good health.

The V call is TRBV5-6, the J call TRBJ1-2; 7 bases align to TRBD1. The CDR3 runs 12 residues. V lost 4 bases and J lost 5; bases outside the gene matches: 2. Germline loops: CDR1 SGHDT, CDR2 YYEEEE. The CDR3 protein is CASSGGQYGYTF. The CDR3 nucleotides read TGTGCCAGCAGCGGGGGACAGTATGGCTACACCTTC.

The chain carries TRBV12-3 or TRBV12-4 and TRBJ1-5; D may be TRBD1 (6 bases). The CDR3 consists of 13 residues. Trimming pared 6 bases from V and 8 bases from J, leaving 14 bases between. The CDR3 loop is CASSSGTSEPQHF. In DNA form, the CDR3 reads TGTGCCAGCAGCTCCGGGACATCCGAGCCCCAGCATTTT.

The chain combines TRBV6-5 with TRBJ1-2; 7 bases agree with TRBD1. Germline lookup yields CDR1 MNHEY and CDR2 SVGAGI. This CDR3 is built from 13 residues. Trimming cost V 5 bases and J 5 bases; bases outside gene matches: 5. The DNA for the CDR3 is TGTGCCAGCAGTCTGACAGGGAGGTATGGCTACACCTTC. Protein sequence: CASSLTGRYGYTF.

This chain links TRBV11-2 with TRBJ1-1; TRBD1 aligns across 8 bases. The CDR3 has 15 residues. Germline values: CDR1 SGHAT, CDR2 FQNNGV. V was clipped by 4 bases and J by 4 bases; unmatched bases: 8. Here the CDR3 DNA reads TGTGCCAGCAGCTCGCTTGGGACAGGAGGCACTGAAGCTTTCTTT. Translated, it gives CASSSLGTGGTEAFF.